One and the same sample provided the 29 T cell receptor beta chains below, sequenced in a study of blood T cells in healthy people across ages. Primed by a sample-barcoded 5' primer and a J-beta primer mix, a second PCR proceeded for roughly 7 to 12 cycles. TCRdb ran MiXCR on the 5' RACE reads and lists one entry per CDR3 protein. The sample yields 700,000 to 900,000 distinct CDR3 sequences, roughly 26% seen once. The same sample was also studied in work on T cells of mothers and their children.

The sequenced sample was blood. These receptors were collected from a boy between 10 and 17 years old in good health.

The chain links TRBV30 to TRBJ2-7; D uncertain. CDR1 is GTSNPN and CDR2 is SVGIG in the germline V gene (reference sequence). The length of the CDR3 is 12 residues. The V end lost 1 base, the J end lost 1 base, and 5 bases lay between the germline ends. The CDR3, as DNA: TGTGCCTGGAGTGACAGATCCTACGAGCAGTACTTC. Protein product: CAWSDRSYEQYF.

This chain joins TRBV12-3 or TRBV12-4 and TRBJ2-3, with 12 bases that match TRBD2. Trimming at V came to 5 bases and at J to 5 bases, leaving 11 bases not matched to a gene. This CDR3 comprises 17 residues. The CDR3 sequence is CASSPKTSGGVRDTQYF. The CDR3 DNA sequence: TGTGCCAGCAGTCCTAAGACTAGCGGGGGAGTAAGAGATACGCAGTATTTT.

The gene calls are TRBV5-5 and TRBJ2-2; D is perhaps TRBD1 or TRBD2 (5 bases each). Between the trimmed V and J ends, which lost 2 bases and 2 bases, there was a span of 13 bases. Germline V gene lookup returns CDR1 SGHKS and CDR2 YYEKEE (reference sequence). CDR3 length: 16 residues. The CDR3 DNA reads TGTGCCAGCAGCTTACCTCACCGGGACAACACCGGGGAGCTGTTTTTT. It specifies CASSLPHRDNTGELFF.

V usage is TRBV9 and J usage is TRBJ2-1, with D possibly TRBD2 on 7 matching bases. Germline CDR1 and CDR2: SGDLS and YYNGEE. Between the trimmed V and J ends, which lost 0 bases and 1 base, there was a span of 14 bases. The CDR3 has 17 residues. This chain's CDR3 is CASSVASGGLSYNEQFF. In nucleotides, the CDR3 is TGTGCCAGCAGCGTAGCTTCCGGGGGGCTGTCCTACAATGAGCAGTTCTTC.

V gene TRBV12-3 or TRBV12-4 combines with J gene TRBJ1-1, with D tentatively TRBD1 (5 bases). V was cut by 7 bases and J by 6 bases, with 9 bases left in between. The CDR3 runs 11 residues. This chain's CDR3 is CASIRGSEAFF. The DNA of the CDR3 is TGTGCCAGCATCCGGGGCTCTGAAGCTTTCTTT.

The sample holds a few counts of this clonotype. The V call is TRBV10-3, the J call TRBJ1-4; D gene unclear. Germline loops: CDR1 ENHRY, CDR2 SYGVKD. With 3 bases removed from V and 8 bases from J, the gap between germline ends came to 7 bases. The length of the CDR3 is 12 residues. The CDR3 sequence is CAISENGEKLFF. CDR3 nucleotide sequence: TGTGCCATCAGTGAAAATGGAGAAAAACTGTTTTTT.

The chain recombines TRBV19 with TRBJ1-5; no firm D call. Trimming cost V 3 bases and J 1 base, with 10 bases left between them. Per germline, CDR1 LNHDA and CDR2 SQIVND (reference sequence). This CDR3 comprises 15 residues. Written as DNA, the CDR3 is TGTGCCAGTAGTATCGCGGGAGGAAGCAATCAGCCCCAGCATTTT. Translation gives CASSIAGGSNQPQHF.

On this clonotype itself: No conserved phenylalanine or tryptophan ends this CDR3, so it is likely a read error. CDR3 loop: CASSPMGGVKQRGLSSYNEQFL. The CDR3 DNA reads as TGTGCCAGCAGCCCAATGGGGGGGGTTAAACAGAGGGGGCTGAGCTCCTACAATGAGCAGTTCCTC. The chain joins TRBV4-2 to TRBJ2-1, with D perhaps being TRBD1 or TRBD2 (7 bases each). Deletions cut 4 bases from V and 0 bases from J, with 31 bases between. The germline CDR1 and CDR2 sequences are LGHNA and YNFKEQ. This CDR3 comprises 22 residues.

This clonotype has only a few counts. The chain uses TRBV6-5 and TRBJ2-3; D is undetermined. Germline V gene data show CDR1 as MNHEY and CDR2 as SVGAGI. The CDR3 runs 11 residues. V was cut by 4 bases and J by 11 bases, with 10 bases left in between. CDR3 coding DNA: TGTGCCAGCAGTTCCCGGTGGGAGCAGTATTTT. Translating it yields CASSSRWEQYF.

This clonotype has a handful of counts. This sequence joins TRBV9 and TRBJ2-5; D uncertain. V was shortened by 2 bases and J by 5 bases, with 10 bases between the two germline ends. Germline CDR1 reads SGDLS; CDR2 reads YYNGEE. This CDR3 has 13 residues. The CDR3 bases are TGTGCCAGCAGCGTGAATGGAGAGGAGACCCAGTACTTC. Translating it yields CASSVNGEETQYF.

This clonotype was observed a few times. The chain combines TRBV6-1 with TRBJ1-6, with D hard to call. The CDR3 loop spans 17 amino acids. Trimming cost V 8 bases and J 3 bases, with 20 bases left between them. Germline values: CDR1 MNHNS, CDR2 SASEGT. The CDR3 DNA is TGTGCCAGCGGCTCAATGTGGACGGAGGACTATAATTCACCCCTCCACTTT. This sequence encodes CASGSMWTEDYNSPLHF.

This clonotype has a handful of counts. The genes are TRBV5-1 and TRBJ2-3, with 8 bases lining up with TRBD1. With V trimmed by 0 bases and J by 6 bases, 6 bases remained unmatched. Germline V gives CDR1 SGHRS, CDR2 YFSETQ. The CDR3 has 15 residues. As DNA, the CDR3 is TGCGCCAGCAGCTTGGCGCCAGGGGGCGAGGATACGCAGTATTTT. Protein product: CASSLAPGGEDTQYF. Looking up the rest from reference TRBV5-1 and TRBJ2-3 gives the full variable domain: KAGVTQTPRYLIKTRGQQVTLSCSPISGHRSVSWYQQTPGQGLQFLFEYFSETQRNKGNFPGRFSGRQFSNSRSEMNVSTLELGDSALYLCASSLAPGGEDTQYFGPGTRLTVL.

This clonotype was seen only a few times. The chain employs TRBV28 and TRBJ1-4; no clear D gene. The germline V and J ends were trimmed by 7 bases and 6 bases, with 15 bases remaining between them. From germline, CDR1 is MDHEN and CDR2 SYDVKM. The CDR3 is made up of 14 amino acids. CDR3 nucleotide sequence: TGTGCCAGCACCGTTTATCTGAGGGATGAAAAACTGTTTTTT. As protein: CASTVYLRDEKLFF.

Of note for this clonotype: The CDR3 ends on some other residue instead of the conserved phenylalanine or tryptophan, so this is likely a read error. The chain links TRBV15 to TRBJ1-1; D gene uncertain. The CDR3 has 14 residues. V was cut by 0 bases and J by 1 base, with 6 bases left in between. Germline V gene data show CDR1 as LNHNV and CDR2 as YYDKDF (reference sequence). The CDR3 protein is CATSREERNTEAFI. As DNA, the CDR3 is TGTGCCACCAGCAGAGAGGAGCGGAACACTGAAGCTTTCATT.

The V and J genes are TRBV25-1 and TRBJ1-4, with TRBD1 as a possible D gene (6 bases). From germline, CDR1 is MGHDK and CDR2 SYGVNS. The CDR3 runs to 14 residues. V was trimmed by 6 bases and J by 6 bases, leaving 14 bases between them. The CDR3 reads CASSEQGGHEKLFF. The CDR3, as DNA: TGTGCCAGCAGCGAACAGGGTGGGCATGAAAAACTGTTTTTT. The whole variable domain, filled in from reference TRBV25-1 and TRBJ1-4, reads EADIYQTPRYLVIGTGKKITLECSQTMGHDKMYWYQQDPGMELHLIHYSYGVNSTEKGDLSSESTVSRIRTEHFPLTLESARPSHTSQYLCASSEQGGHEKLFFGSGTQLSVL.

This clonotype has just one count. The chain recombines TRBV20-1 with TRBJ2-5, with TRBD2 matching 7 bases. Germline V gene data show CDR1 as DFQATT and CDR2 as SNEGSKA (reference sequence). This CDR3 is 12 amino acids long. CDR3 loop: CSPTERGETQYF. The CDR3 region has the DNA TGCAGCCCTACGGAGCGGGGTGAGACCCAGTACTTC.

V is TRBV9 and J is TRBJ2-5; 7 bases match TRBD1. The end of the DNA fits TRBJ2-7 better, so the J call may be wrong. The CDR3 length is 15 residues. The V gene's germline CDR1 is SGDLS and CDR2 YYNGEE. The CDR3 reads CASSVEPTGTYEQYF. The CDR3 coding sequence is TGTGCCAGCAGCGTAGAACCGACAGGGACCTACGAGCAGTACTTC.

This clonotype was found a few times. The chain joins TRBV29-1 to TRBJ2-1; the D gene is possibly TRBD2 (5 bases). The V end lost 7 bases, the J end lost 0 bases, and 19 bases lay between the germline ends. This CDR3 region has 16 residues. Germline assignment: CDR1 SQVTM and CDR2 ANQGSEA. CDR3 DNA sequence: TGCAGCGCCTTTCGGAGAGGGCTGAGCTCCTACAATGAGCAGTTCTTC. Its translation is CSAFRRGLSSYNEQFF.

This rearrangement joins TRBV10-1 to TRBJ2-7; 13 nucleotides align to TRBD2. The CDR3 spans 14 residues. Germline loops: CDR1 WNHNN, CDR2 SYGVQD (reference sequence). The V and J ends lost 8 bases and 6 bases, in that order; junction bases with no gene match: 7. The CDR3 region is CASSPGLAGAEQYF. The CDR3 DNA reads TGCGCCAGCTCCCCTGGACTAGCGGGGGCCGAGCAGTACTTC.

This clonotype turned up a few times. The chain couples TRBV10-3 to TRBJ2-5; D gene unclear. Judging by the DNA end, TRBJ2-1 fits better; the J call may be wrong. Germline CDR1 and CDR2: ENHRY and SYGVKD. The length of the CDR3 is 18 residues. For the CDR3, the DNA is TGTGCCATCAGTGTTTCCCCAAACAAGGGCAAGGCGAACAATGAGCAGTTCTTC. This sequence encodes CAISVSPNKGKANNEQFF.

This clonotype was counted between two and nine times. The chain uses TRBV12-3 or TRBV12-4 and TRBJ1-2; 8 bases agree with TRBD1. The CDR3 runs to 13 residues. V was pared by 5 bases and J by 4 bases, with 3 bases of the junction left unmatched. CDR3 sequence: CASSVGQGYGYTF. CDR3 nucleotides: TGTGCCAGCAGTGTCGGACAGGGCTATGGCTACACCTTC.

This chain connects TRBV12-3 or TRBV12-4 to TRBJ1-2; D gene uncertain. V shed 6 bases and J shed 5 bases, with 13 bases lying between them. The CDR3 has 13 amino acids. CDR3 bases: TGTGCCAGCAGCCGCCGGGAGGGATATGGCTACACCTTC. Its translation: CASSRREGYGYTF.

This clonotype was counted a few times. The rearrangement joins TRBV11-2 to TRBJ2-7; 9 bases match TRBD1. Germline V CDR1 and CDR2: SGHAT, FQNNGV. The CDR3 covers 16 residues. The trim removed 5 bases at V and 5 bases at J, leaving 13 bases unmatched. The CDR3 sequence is CASSVLLGQGKDEQYF. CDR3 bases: TGTGCCAGCAGCGTTCTTCTGGGACAGGGAAAGGACGAGCAGTACTTC.

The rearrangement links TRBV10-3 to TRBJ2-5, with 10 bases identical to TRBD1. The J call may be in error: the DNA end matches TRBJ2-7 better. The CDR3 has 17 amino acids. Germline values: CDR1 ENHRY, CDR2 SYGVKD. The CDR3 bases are TGTGCCATCAGGGCCCCTCACTCCGGGACAGGGGACTACGAGCAGTACTTC. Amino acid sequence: CAIRAPHSGTGDYEQYF.

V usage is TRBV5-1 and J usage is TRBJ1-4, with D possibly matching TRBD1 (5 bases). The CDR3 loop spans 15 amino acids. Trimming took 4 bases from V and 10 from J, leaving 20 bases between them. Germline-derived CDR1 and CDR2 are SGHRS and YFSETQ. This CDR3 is CASSPRTGEDGKLFF. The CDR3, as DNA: TGCGCCAGCAGCCCCCGGACGGGGGAGGATGGAAAACTGTTTTTT. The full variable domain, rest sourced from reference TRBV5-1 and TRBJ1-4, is KAGVTQTPRYLIKTRGQQVTLSCSPISGHRSVSWYQQTPGQGLQFLFEYFSETQRNKGNFPGRFSGRQFSNSRSEMNVSTLELGDSALYLCASSPRTGEDGKLFFGSGTQLSVL.

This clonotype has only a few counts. The CDR3: CASSLAEGGPYEKLFF. The DNA of the CDR3 is TGTGCCAGCAGCTTAGCCGAGGGTGGGCCTTATGAAAAACTGTTTTTT. The rearrangement links TRBV7-6 to TRBJ1-4; D uncertain. Trimming cost V 0 bases and J 6 bases, with 14 bases left between them. This CDR3 has 16 residues. Per germline, CDR1 SGHVS and CDR2 FNYEAQ.

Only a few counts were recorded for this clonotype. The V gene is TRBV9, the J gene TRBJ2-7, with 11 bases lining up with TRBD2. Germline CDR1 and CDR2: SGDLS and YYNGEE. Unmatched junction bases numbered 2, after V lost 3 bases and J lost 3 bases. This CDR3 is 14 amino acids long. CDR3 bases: TGTGCCAGCAGCGAGGGGACTAGCGGCTACGAGCAGTACTTC. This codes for CASSEGTSGYEQYF.

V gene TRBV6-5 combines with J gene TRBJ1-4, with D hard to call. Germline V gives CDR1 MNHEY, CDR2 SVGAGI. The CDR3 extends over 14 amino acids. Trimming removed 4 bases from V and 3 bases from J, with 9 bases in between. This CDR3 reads CASSFARSNEKLFF. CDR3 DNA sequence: TGTGCCAGCAGTTTCGCCAGATCTAATGAAAAACTGTTTTTT.

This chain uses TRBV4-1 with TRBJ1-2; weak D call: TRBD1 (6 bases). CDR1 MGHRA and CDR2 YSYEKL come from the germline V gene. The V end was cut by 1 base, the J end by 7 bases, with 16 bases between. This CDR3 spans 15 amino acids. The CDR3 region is CASSQVGTITGGYTF. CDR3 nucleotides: TGCGCCAGCAGCCAAGTCGGGACAATCACTGGTGGCTACACCTTC.